This T cell receptor beta chain was captured in a study of T cells in Graves' hyperthyroidism and ophthalmopathy. Whole-study context: Peripheral blood was secured at the point of initial diagnosis, before any treatment.

Fresh peripheral blood, around 9.3 ml of it, supplied the PBMCs. Amplification targeted TCR beta CDR3 regions from RNA transcripts. First-round RT-PCR of the TCR CDR3 relied on the HTBI primer set. Using its own MiXCR run on the multiplex PCR reads, TCRdb lists one record per CDR3 protein. This table has hundreds of thousands of distinct CDR3 sequences, roughly 15% appearing once. J lost 7 bases, V lost 6 bases, and 6 bases had no gene match. The CDR3 length is 14 residues. CDR1 is LNHNV, CDR2 YYDKDF, per germline (reference sequence). This clonotype has just a few counts. What it binds is not known. Broader study findings: A 13 V-J signature model discriminated ophthalmopathy versus stable hyperthyroidism.

The receptor's source is a woman in her 50s with Graves' ophthalmopathy. The sequenced material came from blood. The chain joins TRBV15 to TRBJ1-4; 9 bases fit TRBD1. The CDR3 DNA follows: TGTGCCACCAGGACAGGGGGTTTTTCTGAAAAACTGTTTTTT. Encoded protein: CATRTGGFSEKLFF. Supplemented by reference TRBV15 and TRBJ1-4, the full variable domain reads DAMVIQNPRYQVTQFGKPVTLSCSQTLNHNVMYWYQQKSSQAPKLLFHYYDKDFNNEADTPDNFQSRRPNTSFCFLDIRSPGLGDTAMYLCATRTGGFSEKLFFGSGTQLSVL.